This T cell receptor (beta chain) was sequenced during a study of shared clonotypes between healthy human individuals. It was about 190 ng DNA, around 32,000 T cell genomes, that sorted-subset replicate PCRs used. The repertoire was sequenced with immunoSEQ multiplex PCR; TCRdb's copy has only in-frame clones and lacks some. The profile shows hundreds of thousands of clones, about 91% of them singletons. Of note for this clone: Given a much more abundant clone one base away, this may be a read error. This sample also contains other DNA sequences that code for the same CDR3.

V lost 6 bases and J lost 3, with 12 bases in between. Germline V gene sequence: CDR1 MDHEN, CDR2 SYDVKM. This CDR3 is 13 amino acids long. Naive CD8 isolation took CD45RO-negative cells positively selected for CCR7 and excluded terminally differentiated effector memory CD45RA+ cells. Sequencing used naive CD8+ T cells sorted from blood. The rearrangement uses TRBV28 and TRBJ2-7; D perhaps matches TRBD1 (6 bases). The receptor was isolated from a man aged 30 to 45 in good health. As DNA, the CDR3 is TGTGCCAGCAGGCCGGGACACTTCTACGAGCAGTACTTC. It encodes CASRPGHFYEQYF.